The next 21 T cell receptor beta chains were all read from a single sample in a study of OX40 agonist ivuxolimab in advanced cancers. Library generation was performed with the immunoSEQ multiplex PCR assay. TCRdb stores this immuneACCESS table with in-frame sequences only. Part of the clones is absent; in the studies checked, under half of the shortfall reflects unresolved V genes, and no reason is known for the rest. The sample table shows tens of thousands of clones, and about nine tenths are seen once. The biggest ten clones account for about a sixth of the sample. The specimen comprised CD4+ or CD8+ T cells sorted from blood, sampled in a trial of the OX40 agonist ivuxolimab. These receptors all come from an adult with an advanced solid tumor such as melanoma, head and neck, liver or kidney cancer.

This clone was seen once. CDR3: CASSRGRTNTGELFF. DNA for the CDR3: TGTGCCAGCAGCCGGGGACGGACGAACACCGGGGAGCTGTTTTTT. The J gene is TRBJ2-2, the V gene TRBV13; D might be TRBD1 or TRBD2, each matching 5 bases. Germline V gives CDR1 PRHDT, CDR2 FYEKMQ (reference sequence). The length of the CDR3 is 15 residues. The V and J ends lost 5 bases and 0 bases respectively, with 10 bases between them.

This chain uses TRBV7-2 with TRBJ2-7, with TRBD1 matching 8 bases. CDR1 SGHTA and CDR2 FQGNSA come from the germline V gene. This CDR3 spans 14 amino acids. V lost 1 base, J lost 4 bases, and 3 bases stayed unmatched. The CDR3 sequence: CASSLDQGAYEQYF. CDR3 sequence (DNA): TGTGCCAGCAGCTTAGATCAGGGGGCGTACGAGCAGTACTTC.

The J gene is TRBJ2-1, the V gene TRBV6-5; D gene ambiguous. V lost 0 bases to trimming and J lost 5 bases, with 14 bases between them. Germline assignment: CDR1 MNHEY and CDR2 SVGAGI. The CDR3 is 16 residues long. CDR3 DNA sequence: TGTGCCAGCAGTTACTCCCTAGGATATTATAACAATGAGCAGTTCTTC. Translating it yields CASSYSLGYYNNEQFF.

This clone was seen more than once but under ten times. The J gene is TRBJ2-7, the V gene TRBV6-6; maybe TRBD1 (5 bases). This CDR3 region has 16 residues. The germline V gene has CDR1 MNHNY and CDR2 SVGAGI (reference sequence). V was trimmed by 5 bases and J by 0 bases, leaving 17 bases between them. The CDR3 loop is CASSTTRESSSYEQYF. The CDR3 DNA is TGTGCCAGCAGTACTACCAGGGAATCGAGCTCCTACGAGCAGTACTTC.

This clone was counted once. The J gene is TRBJ2-7, the V gene TRBV11-3, with D perhaps TRBD1 or TRBD2 (6 bases each). There are 15 residues in the CDR3. V was shortened by 1 base and J by 5 bases, with 15 bases between the two germline ends. CDR1 is SGHNT, CDR2 YENEEA, per germline. DNA for the CDR3: TGTGCCAGCAGCTTAGTTTCCGGGGGCCGGGACGAGCAGTACTTC. It translates to CASSLVSGGRDEQYF.

This chain joins TRBV28 and TRBJ2-7; possible D gene TRBD1, 6 bases. V dropped 3 bases and J dropped 4 bases, with 13 bases sitting between them. The CDR3 has 14 amino acids. CDR1 is MDHEN, CDR2 SYDVKM, per germline. The CDR3 is CASSLGTLWYEQYF. The DNA of the CDR3 is TGTGCCAGCAGTTTGGGGACACTTTGGTACGAGCAGTACTTC. Looking up the rest from reference TRBV28 and TRBJ2-7 gives the full variable domain: DVKVTQSSRYLVKRTGEKVFLECVQDMDHENMFWYRQDPGLGLRLIYFSYDVKMKEKGDIPEGYSVSREKKERFSLILESASTNQTSMYLCASSLGTLWYEQYFGPGTRLTVT.

The J gene is TRBJ1-5, the V gene TRBV27; 9 bases fit TRBD1. V lost 5 bases to trimming and J lost 7 bases; unmatched junction nucleotides: 15. Germline loops: CDR1 MNHEY, CDR2 SMNVEV (reference sequence). The length of the CDR3 is 17 residues. The CDR3 here is CASSPSAGTGLGQPQHF. As DNA, the CDR3 is TGTGCCAGCAGTCCATCTGCCGGGACAGGGTTAGGACAGCCCCAGCATTTT.

The V and J genes are TRBV5-1 and TRBJ2-5; the D gene is possibly TRBD2 (5 bases). Germline lookup yields CDR1 SGHRS and CDR2 YFSETQ. The V end was cut by 4 bases, the J end by 0 bases, with 10 bases between. This CDR3 is built from 14 residues. CDR3 nucleotides: TGCGCCAGCAGCCCGGAGAGGGACCAAGAGACCCAGTACTTC. Amino acid sequence: CASSPERDQETQYF.

This chain links TRBV30 with TRBJ2-2; D uncertain. Germline V gene data show CDR1 as GTSNPN and CDR2 as SVGIG (reference sequence). V shed 0 bases and J shed 2 bases, with 4 bases lying between them. The CDR3 consists of 13 residues. The CDR3 region has the DNA TGTGCCTGGAGTGTGGACAACACCGGGGAGCTGTTTTTT. Translated, it gives CAWSVDNTGELFF.

The chain employs TRBV15 and TRBJ2-7, with D perhaps assigned TRBD1 or TRBD2 (5 bases each). The CDR3 covers 16 residues. Trimming shortened V by 4 bases and J by 0 bases, and 16 bases separated the two germline ends. Germline assignment: CDR1 LNHNV and CDR2 YYDKDF (reference sequence). The CDR3 sequence is CATSTGTEEHSYEQYF. The CDR3 DNA sequence: TGTGCCACCAGCACTGGGACGGAGGAACACTCCTACGAGCAGTACTTC.

V usage is TRBV7-9 and J usage is TRBJ1-3; a weak D match, TRBD1 (6 bases). Germline-derived CDR1 and CDR2 are SEHNR and FQNEAQ (reference sequence). This CDR3 is 13 amino acids long. V gave up 5 bases and J gave up 6 bases, with 11 bases separating them. CDR3 protein: CASSPTGANTIYF. Here the CDR3 DNA reads TGTGCCAGCAGCCCGACAGGTGCAAACACCATATATTTT.

The chain combines TRBV7-3 with TRBJ2-3; D is undetermined. V lost 1 base and J 6 bases, leaving 8 bases between the germline ends. Germline values: CDR1 SGHTA, CDR2 FQGTGA. The CDR3 has 13 amino acids. The CDR3 DNA reads TGTGCCAGCAGCTTAATTAGTTCCGATACGCAGTATTTT. Protein: CASSLISSDTQYF.

The rearrangement links TRBV28 to TRBJ2-5; no definite D call. CDR3 length: 14 residues. Germline V gene sequence: CDR1 MDHEN, CDR2 SYDVKM. V lost 5 bases and J lost 0, with 10 bases in between. Here the CDR3 reads CASSPTGNQETQYF. CDR3 sequence (DNA): TGTGCCAGCAGTCCTACTGGAAACCAAGAGACCCAGTACTTC.

The chain couples TRBV28 to TRBJ1-1; the D is unclear. The CDR3 covers 14 residues. CDR1 is MDHEN, CDR2 SYDVKM, per germline. V was clipped by 3 bases and J by 3 bases, with 11 bases between them. As DNA, the CDR3 is TGTGCCAGCAGTTTTGAGGGTGGGTACACTGAAGCTTTCTTT. Residues: CASSFEGGYTEAFF.

The chain uses TRBV13 and TRBJ2-7, with 9 bases aligning to TRBD1. The CDR3 is made up of 15 amino acids. V was clipped by 4 bases and J by 2 bases; unmatched bases: 6. Looked up from germline, CDR1 is PRHDT and CDR2 is FYEKMQ (reference sequence). CDR3 bases: TGTGCCAGCAGCTCCCCAACAGGGGGCCCCTACGAGCAGTACTTC. This encodes CASSSPTGGPYEQYF.

The chain joins TRBV7-8 to TRBJ2-5; 12 bases agree with TRBD2. Germline V CDR1 and CDR2: SGHVS, FQNEAQ. The CDR3 extends over 17 amino acids. The V gene end was trimmed by 2 bases and the J gene end by 2 bases; junction bases not matched to a gene: 6. In nucleotides, the CDR3 is TGTGCCAGCAGCTTAAGACTAGCGGGAGATTCGCAAGAGACCCAGTACTTC. Its protein is CASSLRLAGDSQETQYF.

The chain joins TRBV5-4 to TRBJ2-5; D may correspond to TRBD1 or TRBD2 (5 bases each). Per the germline V gene, CDR1 is SGHNT and CDR2 is YYREEE (reference sequence). V was trimmed by 3 bases and J by 5 bases, leaving 8 bases between them. CDR3 length equals 12 residues. The CDR3 region is CASSSGAETQYF. DNA of the CDR3: TGTGCCAGCAGCTCCGGGGCCGAGACCCAGTACTTC.

The V gene is TRBV4-3, the J gene TRBJ2-7, with no clear D. V lost 4 bases and J 0 bases, leaving 7 bases between the germline ends. The germline gives CDR1 LGHNA, CDR2 YSLEER. The CDR3 is made up of 13 amino acids. As DNA, the CDR3 is TGCGCCAGCAGCCCCGGTAGCTCCTACGAGCAGTACTTC. Translating it yields CASSPGSSYEQYF.

The rearrangement links TRBV9 to TRBJ2-1, with 8 bases identical to TRBD2. The CDR3 extends over 16 amino acids. Germline loops: CDR1 SGDLS, CDR2 YYNGEE. The junction had 5 bases not matched to a gene; V was cut back by 3 bases and J by 0 bases. CDR3 in amino acids: CASSALAGLSYNEQFF. Here the CDR3 DNA reads TGTGCCAGCAGCGCTTTAGCGGGACTCTCCTACAATGAGCAGTTCTTC. Full variable domain (missing parts from reference TRBV9 and TRBJ2-1): DSGVTQTPKHLITATGQRVTLRCSPRSGDLSVYWYQQSLDQGLQFLIQYYNGEERAKGNILERFSAQQFPDLHSELNLSSLELGDSALYFCASSALAGLSYNEQFFGPGTRLTVL.

The rearrangement links TRBV6-4 to TRBJ2-3, with 8 bases that match TRBD2. Germline CDR1 and CDR2: MRHNA and SNTAGT. Trimming at V came to 0 bases and at J to 0 bases, leaving 5 bases not matched to a gene. The CDR3 sequence is 17 residues long. CDR3 nucleotide sequence: TGTGCCAGCAGTGACTCTGGGAGCGGGAGAAGCACAGATACGCAGTATTTT. Its protein product is CASSDSGSGRSTDTQYF.

The V gene is TRBV4-1, the J gene TRBJ1-1; D gene uncertain. Germline V CDR1 and CDR2: MGHRA, YSYEKL. CDR3 size: 13 residues. V lost 8 bases to trimming and J lost 1 base, with 11 bases between them. In DNA form, the CDR3 reads TGCGCCAGCGTTGAGGCGGCGAACACTGAAGCTTTCTTT. Translation gives CASVEAANTEAFF.